This entry describes one TCR beta chain. The antigen remains unidentified. This record comes from a study of a mutant IDH1 vaccine in newly diagnosed glioma. Background on the study: In weeks 1, 3, 5, 7, 11, 15, 19 and 23, patients were vaccinated. Investigators started vaccination 4-6 weeks after radiotherapy alone, or with temozolomide cycles. Standard pretreatment was either radiotherapy, temozolomide, or, for most, radiochemotherapy with temozolomide.

This sample's time point: week 23, last vaccination. The content of each vaccine dose was 300 ug of mutant IDH1 20-mer peptide, and topical imiquimod accompanied it. TCRdb's copy holds only in-frame clones and misses some; the assay was immunoSEQ multiplex PCR. The sample carries about 20,000 clones, almost 85% recorded once. The TCR was taken from a man aged 30 to 45 with glioma. The source was PBMCs, collected from a glioma patient whose treatment included an IDH1 peptide vaccine.

The CDR3 DNA reads TGTGCCATCCTCCAGGGTTCCTCTGGGGCCAACGTCCTGACTTTC. This codes for CAILQGSSGANVLTF. This chain uses TRBV10-3 with TRBJ2-6; a possible D gene is TRBD1 (5 bases). V lost 8 bases to trimming and J lost 0 bases, with 11 bases between them. Germline CDR1 is ENHRY and CDR2 is SYGVKD. This CDR3 region has 15 residues.